A single sample gave rise to the 7 T cell receptor beta chains below, sequenced in a study of CD8 T cells in ankylosing spondylitis. General observations from the study: A TCR beta motif of about eight highly homologous variants seemed to mark ankylosing spondylitis blood.

TCRdb re-called the 5' RACE reads with MiXCR, one entry per CDR3 protein. The profile shows some 840,000 distinct CDR3 sequences, roughly 12% of them singletons. These receptors have no known antigen. What was sequenced was blood, either unsorted or a sorted T cell fraction (not recorded which). Receptors were obtained from a male donor with ankylosing spondylitis.

This clonotype was counted ten times or more. The chain has TRBV29-1 and TRBJ2-5; D is unclear. V was cut by 3 bases and J by 3 bases, with 8 bases left in between. CDR3 length: 12 amino acids. The germline V gene has CDR1 SQVTM and CDR2 ANQGSEA. CDR3 sequence (DNA): TGCAGCGTTGACCACGGAAAAGAGACCCAGTACTTC. It yields the protein CSVDHGKETQYF.

The table lists this clonotype with many counts. The V gene is TRBV4-3, the J gene TRBJ2-3; D perhaps matches TRBD2 (5 bases). The V gene's germline CDR1 is LGHNA and CDR2 YSLEER. The CDR3 loop spans 14 amino acids. The V gene lost 4 bases and the J gene lost 0 bases, with 8 bases spanning the gap. CDR3: CASSPWTSTDTQYF. The CDR3 DNA follows: TGCGCCAGCAGCCCCTGGACTAGCACAGATACGCAGTATTTT.

This clonotype came up a few times. One end of the junction varies from germline; a read error may be responsible. The rearrangement uses TRBV20-1 and TRBJ2-7; tentatively, D is TRBD1 (5 bases). From germline, CDR1 is DFQATT and CDR2 SNEGSKA (reference sequence). The length of the CDR3 is 11 residues. Here the CDR3 DNA reads TGCAGTGCTCTCAACCCTTGGGGCGTGAAGTTC. Amino acids: CSALNPWGVKF.

This clonotype came up a few times. This chain joins TRBV5-1 and TRBJ2-7; perhaps TRBD1 as D (5 bases). The CDR3 is 13 amino acids. From germline, CDR1 is SGHRS and CDR2 YFSETQ. Trimming took 5 bases from V and 7 from J, leaving 16 bases between them. CDR3 bases: TGCGCCAGCAGAACTCTCAGGGTCGGAGAGCAGTACTTC. This translates into CASRTLRVGEQYF.

The table lists this clonotype with a few counts. The CDR3: CASSLRLGLGEQFF. CDR3 nucleotide sequence: TGCGCCAGCAGCTTGCGGCTAGGATTGGGTGAGCAGTTCTTC. The rearrangement uses TRBV5-1 and TRBJ2-1; D uncertain. Trimming cost V 1 base and J 9 bases, with 14 bases left between them. The length of the CDR3 is 14 residues. Germline V CDR1 and CDR2: SGHRS, YFSETQ.

The genes are TRBV20-1 and TRBJ2-3; the D call may be TRBD1 or TRBD2 (5 bases each). The CDR3 runs 12 residues. V lost 7 bases to trimming and J lost 0 bases, with 8 bases between them. Germline CDR1 DFQATT, CDR2 SNEGSKA (reference sequence). The chain's CDR3 is CSGGYSTDTQYF. CDR3 in DNA: TGCAGTGGGGGGTATAGCACAGATACGCAGTATTTT.

The genes are TRBV11-2 and TRBJ1-6, with D possibly TRBD1 on 5 matching bases. With 7 bases removed from V and 8 bases from J, the gap between germline ends came to 15 bases. CDR3 length: 14 residues. Germline V gene lookup returns CDR1 SGHAT and CDR2 FQNNGV. The CDR3 region is CASTISPGDSPLHF. The CDR3 region has the DNA TGTGCCAGCACCATTTCCCCGGGGGATTCACCCCTCCACTTT.